The rows below give T cell receptor beta chains drawn from one sample of a study of preoperative IRX-2 immunotherapy in early breast cancer. TCRdb keeps only in-frame clones here, not all; method: immunoSEQ multiplex PCR. The data show around 40,000 clones, approximately 80% seen once. Here the sequenced sample was tumor tissue, taken after IRX-2 immunotherapy. The receptors stem from a human donor with breast cancer. Each CDR3 is given with its conserved first and last residue. The order of the fields is J gene, CDR3 length, D gene, clone size, V gene, CDR3 DNA, CDR3 protein. The D gene is left open where the match is weak. Where a row states a size, it is once, few, many or the class of an expanded clone; other rows omit it.

TRBJ2-7 | 14 | NA | NA | TRBV28 | TGTGCCAGCAGTTTACAGGGCGGGGTCTACGAGCAGTACTTC | CASSLQGGVYEQYF
TRBJ2-1 | 16 | NA | NA | TRBV19 | TGTGCCAGTAGTATAGATCGGACGAGCTCCTACAATGAGCAGTTCTTC | CASSIDRTSSYNEQFF
TRBJ1-2 | 13 | NA | NA | TRBV14 | TGTGCCAGCAGCCGATACAAGGGGAGTGGCTACACCTTC | CASSRYKGSGYTF
TRBJ1-5 | 15 | NA | NA | TRBV2 | TGTGCCAGCAGTTTGGATTGGGGGGTCAATCAGCCCCAGCATTTT | CASSLDWGVNQPQHF
TRBJ2-5 | 14 | NA | NA | TRBV5-1 | TGCGCCAGCAGCTCTCCCACCCGAGAAGAGACCCAGTACTTC | CASSSPTREETQYF
TRBJ2-3 | 15 | NA | NA | TRBV5-1 | TGCGCCAGCAGGGTATGGGACTCTTCCCCCGATACGCAGTATTTT | CASRVWDSSPDTQYF
TRBJ1-5 | 16 | NA | NA | TRBV6-8 | TGTGCCAGCAGTGAGCCGGACAGACTGCCCAATCAGCCCCAGCATTTT | CASSEPDRLPNQPQHF
TRBJ1-4 | 13 | NA | NA | TRBV30 | TGTGCCTGGAGTGTACAGGCAGTCGAAAAACTGTTTTTT | CAWSVQAVEKLFF
TRBJ2-3 | 15 | NA | once | TRBV6-8 | TGTGCCAGCAGTTATCAGGGGGACTCCACAGATACGCAGTATTTT | CASSYQGDSTDTQYF
TRBJ1-6 | 14 | NA | NA | TRBV11-1 | TGTGCCAGCAGCGGCAGGGGTAACAATTCACCCCTCCACTTT | CASSGRGNNSPLHF
TRBJ1-5 | 14 | NA | NA | TRBV19 | TGTGCCAGTAGTACAACAGGGTACAATCAGCCCCAGCATTTT | CASSTTGYNQPQHF
TRBJ1-6 | 17 | NA | NA | TRBV5-1 | TGCGCCAGCAGCTTGGCTCGCGGCAGGGCCGATAATTCACCCCTCCACTTT | CASSLARGRADNSPLHF
TRBJ1-1 | 14 | TRBD1 | NA | TRBV5-1 | TGCGCCAGCAGCTTGAGGGGGCAGGACACTGAAGCTTTCTTT | CASSLRGQDTEAFF
TRBJ2-1 | 14 | NA | NA | TRBV23-1 | TGCGCCAGCAGCTTGGGAGCCATCGGCAATGAGCAGTTCTTC | CASSLGAIGNEQFF
TRBJ1-4 | 14 | NA | NA | TRBV11-3 | TGTGCCAGCAGCCCGGGGACACCCGGGGAAAAACTGTTTTTT | CASSPGTPGEKLFF
TRBJ2-3 | 13 | NA | NA | TRBV19 | TGTGCCAGTAGTATCGGTGGGAGAGATACGCAGTATTTT | CASSIGGRDTQYF
TRBJ2-1 | 14 | NA | NA | TRBV12-5 | TGTGCTAGTGGGGGGAGAAGCTCCTACAATGAGCAGTTCTTC | CASGGRSSYNEQFF
TRBJ1-1 | 12 | NA | NA | TRBV6-8 | TGTGCCAGCATGGGTGGTGGCACTGAAGCTTTCTTT | CASMGGGTEAFF
TRBJ2-1 | 14 | NA | NA | TRBV15 | TGTGCCACCAGCAGAGATGAGTGGGGGAATGAGCAGTTCTTC | CATSRDEWGNEQFF
TRBJ2-5 | 15 | NA | few | TRBV11-3 | TGTGCCAGCAGCACCAAGGCCGGGACAAAAGAGACCCAGTACTTC | CASSTKAGTKETQYF
TRBJ1-4 | 15 | TRBD1 | NA | TRBV19 | TGTGCCAGTGAACAGCCGGGACAGGGGAATGAAAAACTGTTTTTT | CASEQPGQGNEKLFF
TRBJ2-2 | 13 | NA | NA | TRBV6-8 | TGTGCCATCGGGGGATCGAACACCGGGGAGCTGTTTTTT | CAIGGSNTGELFF
TRBJ1-1 | 12 | TRBD1 | NA | TRBV29-1 | TGCAGCGTTGGCCAGACAGGGATTGGTGCTTTCTTT | CSVGQTGIGAFF
TRBJ1-3 | 14 | NA | NA | TRBV28 | TGTGCCAGCAGTTTACGGCAGGGAGGAAGCACCATATATTTT | CASSLRQGGSTIYF
TRBJ2-3 | 16 | TRBD2 | few | TRBV6-8 | TGTGCCAGCAGTTTCTCGCCGGGGAGGGGCACAGATACGCAGTATTTT | CASSFSPGRGTDTQYF
TRBJ1-1 | 15 | NA | NA | TRBV1 | TGCGCCAGCAGCTTAAGGGAGACAGGGAGCACTGAAGCTTTCTTT | CASSLRETGSTEAFF
TRBJ2-7 | 14 | NA | NA | TRBV5-1 | TGCGCCAGCAGCGCAGCGGCCCCGTCCTACGAGCAGTACTTC | CASSAAAPSYEQYF
TRBJ1-2 | 14 | NA | NA | TRBV5-1 | TGCGCCAGCAGCTCTGGACAGACTAACTATGGCTACACCTTC | CASSSGQTNYGYTF
TRBJ1-4 | 14 | NA | NA | TRBV7-1 | TGTGCCAGCAGCTTGGTGGGCAGGGAGGGAGAACTGTTTTTT | CASSLVGREGELFF
TRBJ2-6 | 14 | NA | NA | TRBV6-8 | TGTGCCATCAGTGCGACCTCTGGGGCCAACGTCCTGACTTTC | CAISATSGANVLTF
TRBJ2-2 | 14 | NA | NA | TRBV29-1 | TGCAGCGTCCGACAGGACCCCGGGACCGGGGAGCTGTTTTTT | CSVRQDPGTGELFF
TRBJ2-7 | 14 | TRBD2 | NA | TRBV6-8 | TGTGCCAGCACTAAGACTAGCGGGATCTACGAGCAGTACTTC | CASTKTSGIYEQYF
TRBJ2-6 | 14 | NA | NA | TRBV28 | TGTGCCAGCAGGGCAAGATCTGGGGCCAACGTCCTGACTTTC | CASRARSGANVLTF
TRBJ2-3 | 13 | NA | NA | TRBV6-8 | TGTGCCAGCAGTTACTCGTACACAGATACGCAGTATTTT | CASSYSYTDTQYF
TRBJ2-3 | 13 | NA | NA | TRBV10-1 | TGCGCCAGCAGTGTCGGAATCGCAGATACGCAGTATTTT | CASSVGIADTQYF
TRBJ2-3 | 16 | TRBD1 | few | TRBV11-3 | TGTGCCAGCAGCTCTCGGGACAGGGGGCTCGAAGATACGCAGTATTTT | CASSSRDRGLEDTQYF
TRBJ1-2 | 12 | NA | few | TRBV6-8 | TGTGCCAGCACCCCAGCTAACTATGGCTACACCTTC | CASTPANYGYTF
TRBJ2-7 | 15 | TRBD2 | NA | TRBV6-4 | TGTGCCAGCAGGCCCCTAGCGGGGGTGGCCTACGAGCAGTACTTC | CASRPLAGVAYEQYF
TRBJ1-2 | 17 | NA | NA | TRBV5-1 | TGCGCCAGCCGCCCTACGACGACAGAAGGGAGCGGCTATGGCTACACCTTC | CASRPTTTEGSGYGYTF
TRBJ2-2 | 15 | NA | once | TRBV19 | TGTGCCAGTAGTACCCCGGGACGGCGAACCGGGGAGCTGTTTTTT | CASSTPGRRTGELFF
TRBJ2-2 | 13 | NA | NA | TRBV14 | TGTGCCAGCAGCCAACCGCCCCCCGGGGAGCTGTTTTTT | CASSQPPPGELFF
TRBJ1-6 | 13 | TRBD1 | NA | TRBV6-8 | TGTGCCACCAAACAGGGGGTGGATTCACCCCTCCACTTT | CATKQGVDSPLHF
TRBJ1-2 | 15 | NA | NA | TRBV7-1 | TGTGCCAGCAGCTCAGCAGGAATGGGGAACTATGGCTACACCTTC | CASSSAGMGNYGYTF
TRBJ2-7 | 13 | TRBD2 | NA | TRBV19 | TGTGCCAGTGGGCGGGGGATTACGGGGGAGCAGTACTTC | CASGRGITGEQYF
TRBJ1-2 | 16 | TRBD1 | few | TRBV18 | TGTGCCAGCTCACCCTCGACAGGGCGGGCTGTCTATGGCTACACCTTC | CASSPSTGRAVYGYTF
TRBJ2-3 | 22 | TRBD2 | NA | TRBV16 | TGTGCCAGCAGCCCTTACACAAAAACAGGGCCCTCAGCGGGAGGTGTGAAAGATACGCAGTATTTT | CASSPYTKTGPSAGGVKDTQYF
TRBJ1-6 | 15 | NA | NA | TRBV11-3 | TGTGCCAGCAGTCGACAGAGCTCCTATAATTCACCCCTCCACTTT | CASSRQSSYNSPLHF
TRBJ1-5 | 13 | NA | NA | TRBV12-5 | TGTGCCAGCACATACGGCGGGGGTCAGCCCCAGCATTTT | CASTYGGGQPQHF
TRBJ2-7 | 13 | TRBD1 | once | TRBV6-8 | TGTGCCAGCAGTTATACAGGGGACCACGAGCAGTACTTC | CASSYTGDHEQYF
TRBJ2-1 | 15 | NA | NA | TRBV19 | TGTGCCAGTAGTCACCCAGGGCTCGCCGACAATGAGCAGTTCTTC | CASSHPGLADNEQFF
TRBJ2-2 | 18 | TRBD2 | NA | TRBV11-3 | TGTGCCAGCAGCCAAGGGGTGGTAGCGGGGAAGAACACCGGGGAGCTGTTTTTT | CASSQGVVAGKNTGELFF
TRBJ2-1 | 15 | NA | NA | TRBV5-1 | TGCGCCAGCAGCTTGGAAGGGAGCTCCTACAATGAGCAGTTCTTC | CASSLEGSSYNEQFF
TRBJ1-3 | 15 | TRBD1 | NA | TRBV19 | TGTGCCAGTAGTTTGGACAGGTATACTGGAAACACCATATATTTT | CASSLDRYTGNTIYF
TRBJ1-2 | 14 | NA | NA | TRBV28 | TGTGCCAGCAGTTTATACGGAACTAACTATGGCTACACCTTC | CASSLYGTNYGYTF
TRBJ2-7 | 15 | NA | NA | TRBV15 | TGTGCCACCAGCAGAGATTTGGTCGGGGGGACAGAGGGATACTTC | CATSRDLVGGTEGYF
TRBJ1-3 | 15 | NA | NA | TRBV6-8 | TGTGCCAGCAGGGATTCAGGGTACTCTGGAAACACCATATATTTT | CASRDSGYSGNTIYF